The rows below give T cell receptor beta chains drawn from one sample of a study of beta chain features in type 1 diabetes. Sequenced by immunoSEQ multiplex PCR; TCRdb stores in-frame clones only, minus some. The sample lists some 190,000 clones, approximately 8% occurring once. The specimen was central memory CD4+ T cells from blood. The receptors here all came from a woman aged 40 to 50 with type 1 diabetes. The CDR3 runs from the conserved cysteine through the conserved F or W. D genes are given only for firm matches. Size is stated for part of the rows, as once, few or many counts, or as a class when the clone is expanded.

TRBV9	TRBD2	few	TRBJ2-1	CASSPSGTSGYLEQFF	TGTGCCAGCAGCCCGTCCGGGACTAGCGGTTATCTTGAGCAGTTCTTC
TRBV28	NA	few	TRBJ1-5	CASSYQVSNQPQHF	TGTGCCAGCAGCTACCAGGTTAGCAATCAGCCCCAGCATTTT
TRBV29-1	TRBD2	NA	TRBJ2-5	CSVVGSGSFETQYF	TGCAGCGTTGTAGGTAGCGGGAGCTTCGAGACCCAGTACTTC
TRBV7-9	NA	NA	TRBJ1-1	CASSFRRWEGDTEAFF	TGTGCCAGCAGCTTTAGAAGGTGGGAGGGGGACACTGAAGCTTTCTTT
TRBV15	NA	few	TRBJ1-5	CATSIGDLGAQPQHF	TGTGCCACCAGCATTGGTGACCTGGGGGCTCAGCCCCAGCATTTT
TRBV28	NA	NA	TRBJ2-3	CASSGAGRQYTQYF	TGTGCCAGCTCCGGGGCGGGACGACAATATACGCAGTATTTT
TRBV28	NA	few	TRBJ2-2	CASKGTSNTGELFF	TGTGCCAGCAAGGGGACATCGAACACCGGGGAGCTGTTTTTT
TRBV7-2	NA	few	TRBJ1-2	CASTLGRHRDGYTF	TGTGCCAGCACCTTGGGGAGGCACCGGGATGGCTACACCTTC
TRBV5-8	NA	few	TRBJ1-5	CASSATGEPFWPQHF	TGTGCCAGCAGCGCGACAGGAGAACCTTTTTGGCCCCAGCATTTT
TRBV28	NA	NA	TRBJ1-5	CASSLGGAASYQPQHF	TGTGCCAGCAGTCTGGGTGGGGCAGCCTCTTATCAGCCCCAGCATTTT
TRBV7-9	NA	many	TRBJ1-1	CASSLQIPNTEAFF	TGTGCCAGCAGCTTACAGATACCGAACACTGAAGCTTTCTTT
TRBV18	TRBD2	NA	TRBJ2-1	CASSPTSGSYNEQFF	TGTGCCAGCTCACCCACTAGCGGGAGTTACAATGAGCAGTTCTTC
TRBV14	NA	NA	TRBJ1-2	CASSQNRVHGYTF	TGTGCCAGCAGCCAAAACAGGGTGCATGGCTACACCTTC
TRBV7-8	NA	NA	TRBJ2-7	CASSSQWEQYF	TGTGCCAGCAGCTCCCAGTGGGAGCAGTACTTC
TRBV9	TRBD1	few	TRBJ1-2	CASSVDATGWGTYGYTF	TGTGCCAGCAGCGTAGACGCGACAGGGTGGGGAACCTATGGCTACACCTTC
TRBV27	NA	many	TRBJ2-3	CASKRITSTDTQYF	TGTGCCAGCAAACGCATCACTAGCACAGATACGCAGTATTTT
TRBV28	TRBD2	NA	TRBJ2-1	CASSPGLAGVNEQFF	TGTGCCAGCAGTCCGGGACTAGCGGGAGTAAATGAGCAGTTCTTC
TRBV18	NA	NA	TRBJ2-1	CASHKGQTRKSYGGEQFF	TGTGCCAGCCATAAGGGACAGACTAGAAAATCCTACGGTGGGGAGCAGTTCTTC
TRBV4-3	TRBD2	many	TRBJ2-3	CASSQDAAGAEDTQYF	TGCGCCAGCAGCCAAGATGCAGCGGGGGCCGAGGATACGCAGTATTTT
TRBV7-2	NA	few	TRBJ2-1	CASSLPGNPSEQFF	TGTGCCAGCAGCTTGCCCGGGAACCCGAGTGAGCAGTTCTTC
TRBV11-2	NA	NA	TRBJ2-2	CASSLIGGTDDGELFF	TGTGCCAGCAGCTTAATCGGAGGGACGGATGACGGGGAGCTGTTTTTT
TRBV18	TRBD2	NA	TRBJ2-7	CASSQREGTYEQYF	TGTGCCAGCTCACAGAGGGAGGGAACCTACGAGCAGTACTTC
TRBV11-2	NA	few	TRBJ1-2	CASSVGGIDGYTF	TGTGCCAGCAGCGTCGGGGGAATCGATGGCTACACCTTC
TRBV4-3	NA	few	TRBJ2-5	CASSQRGGPQETQYF	TGCGCCAGCAGCCAAAGAGGAGGGCCGCAAGAGACCCAGTACTTC
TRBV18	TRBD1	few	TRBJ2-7	CASSPLGQGDYEQYF	TGTGCCAGCTCACCCTTGGGACAGGGGGATTACGAGCAGTACTTC
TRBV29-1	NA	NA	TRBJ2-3	CSVAPGLSTDTQYF	TGCAGCGTCGCGCCGGGACTCAGCACAGATACGCAGTATTTT
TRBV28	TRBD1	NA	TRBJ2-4	CASVDREGKNIQYF	TGTGCCAGCGTCGACAGGGAAGGGAAAAACATTCAGTACTTC
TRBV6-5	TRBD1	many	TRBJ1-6	CASSSGTEGLHF	TGTGCCAGCAGTTCGGGGACAGAAGGCCTCCACTTT
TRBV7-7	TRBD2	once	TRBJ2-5	CASSLNSGGAGTQYF	TGTGCTAGCAGCTTAAATAGCGGGGGGGCCGGGACCCAGTACTTC
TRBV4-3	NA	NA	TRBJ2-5	CASSQGQVGETQYF	TGCGCCAGCAGCCAGGGACAAGTCGGGGAGACCCAGTACTTC
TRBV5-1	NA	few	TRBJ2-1	CASSLQQGKEFF	TGCGCCAGCAGCTTGCAACAGGGCAAGGAGTTCTTC
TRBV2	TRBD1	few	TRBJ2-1	CASMGDRGEEQFF	TGTGCCAGCATGGGGGACAGGGGAGAAGAGCAGTTCTTC
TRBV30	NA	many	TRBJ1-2	CAWRSANYGYTF	TGTGCCTGGAGGTCGGCTAACTATGGCTACACCTTC
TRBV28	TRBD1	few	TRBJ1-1	CASSPQTGAWTEAFF	TGTGCCAGCAGCCCCCAGACAGGGGCGTGGACTGAAGCTTTCTTT
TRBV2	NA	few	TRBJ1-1	CASSDQASTEAFF	TGTGCCAGCAGTGACCAGGCATCCACTGAAGCTTTCTTT
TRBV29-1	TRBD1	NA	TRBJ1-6	CSVSVGGTGDSPLHF	TGCAGCGTTTCGGTAGGAGGGACAGGGGATTCACCCCTCCACTTT
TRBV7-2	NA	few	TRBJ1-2	CASSPGREGGYTF	TGTGCCAGCAGCCCCGGCAGGGAGGGCGGCTACACCTTC
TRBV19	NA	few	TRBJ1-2	CATEGQIDGYTF	TGTGCCACCGAAGGACAGATAGATGGCTACACCTTC
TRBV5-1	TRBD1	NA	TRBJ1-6	CASSTLEGAGSPLHF	TGCGCCAGCAGCACCCTAGAGGGGGCTGGTTCACCCCTCCACTTT
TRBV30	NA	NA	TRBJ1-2	CAWTGVLGGYTF	TGTGCCTGGACAGGGGTTTTGGGTGGCTACACCTTC
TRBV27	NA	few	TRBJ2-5	CASSLVSGETQYF	TGTGCCAGCAGTTTGGTGTCAGGAGAGACCCAGTACTTC
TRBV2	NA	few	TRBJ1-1	CASSGLVGGTEAFF	TGTGCCAGCAGCGGACTCGTAGGGGGCACTGAAGCTTTCTTT
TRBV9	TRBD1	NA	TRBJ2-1	CASSPYAGQDNEQFF	TGTGCCAGCAGCCCTTACGCGGGACAGGACAATGAGCAGTTCTTC
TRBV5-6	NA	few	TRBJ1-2	CASSLGRSNYGYTF	TGTGCCAGCAGCTTGGGTAGATCTAACTATGGCTACACCTTC
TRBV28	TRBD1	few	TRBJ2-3	CASSSPGGGTDTQYF	TGTGCCAGCAGTTCCCCAGGGGGTGGCACAGATACGCAGTATTTT
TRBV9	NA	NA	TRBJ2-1	CASSARGPGAIYNEQFF	TGTGCCAGCAGCGCCCGAGGTCCGGGAGCGATCTACAATGAGCAGTTCTTC
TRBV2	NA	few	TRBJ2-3	CASSPMADTQYF	TGTGCCAGCAGCCCTATGGCAGATACGCAGTATTTT
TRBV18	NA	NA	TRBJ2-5	CASSPEETQYF	TGTGCCAGCTCACCCGAAGAGACCCAGTACTTC
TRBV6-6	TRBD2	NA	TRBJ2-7	CAAGGIIYEQYF	TGTGCCGCGGGGGGGATCATCTACGAGCAGTACTTC
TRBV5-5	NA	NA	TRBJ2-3	CATSLPAGSTDTQYF	TGTGCCACCTCCCTACCGGCAGGGTCAACAGATACGCAGTATTTT
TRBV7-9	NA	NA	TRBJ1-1	CASSPEGTEAFF	TGTGCCAGCAGCCCGGAGGGCACTGAAGCTTTCTTT
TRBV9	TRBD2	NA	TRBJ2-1	CASSVESSGSNEQFF	TGTGCCAGCAGCGTAGAGAGTAGCGGGAGCAATGAGCAGTTCTTC
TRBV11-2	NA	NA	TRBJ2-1	CASSPGGYSEQFF	TGTGCCAGCAGCCCGGGTGGCTATTCTGAGCAGTTCTTC
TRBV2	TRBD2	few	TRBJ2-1	CASSPLAGLTNEQFF	TGTGCCAGCAGTCCACTAGCGGGGCTTACCAATGAGCAGTTCTTC